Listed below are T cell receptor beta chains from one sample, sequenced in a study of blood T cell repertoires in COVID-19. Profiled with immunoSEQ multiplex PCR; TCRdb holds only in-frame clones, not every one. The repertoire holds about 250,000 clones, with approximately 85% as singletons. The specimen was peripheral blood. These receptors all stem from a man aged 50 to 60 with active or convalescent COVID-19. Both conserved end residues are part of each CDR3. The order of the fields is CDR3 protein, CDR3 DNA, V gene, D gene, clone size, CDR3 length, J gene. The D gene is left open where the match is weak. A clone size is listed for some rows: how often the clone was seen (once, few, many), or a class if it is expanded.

CDR3aa: CASSYSTQGLGNTIYF
CDR3nt: TGTGCCAGCAGTTACTCGACGCAGGGGCTCGGAAACACCATATATTTT
v_gene: TRBV6-5
d_gene: .
abundance: .
len: 16
j_gene: TRBJ1-3

CDR3aa: CASSKLAGPVGNEQFF
CDR3nt: TGTGCCAGTAGTAAACTAGCGGGCCCAGTGGGGAATGAGCAGTTCTTC
v_gene: TRBV19
d_gene: TRBD2
abundance: .
len: 16
j_gene: TRBJ2-1

CDR3aa: CASSLRQAFNQPQHF
CDR3nt: TGTGCCAGCAGCTTAAGACAGGCCTTCAATCAGCCCCAGCATTTT
v_gene: TRBV5-6
d_gene: .
abundance: .
len: 15
j_gene: TRBJ1-5

CDR3aa: CSVVLDSAYEQYF
CDR3nt: TGCAGCGTTGTCCTCGACAGTGCCTACGAGCAGTACTTC
v_gene: TRBV29-1
d_gene: .
abundance: .
len: 13
j_gene: TRBJ2-7

CDR3aa: CASSLETSFAYEQYF
CDR3nt: TGCGCCAGCAGCTTGGAGACTAGCTTCGCCTACGAGCAGTACTTC
v_gene: TRBV5-1
d_gene: TRBD2
abundance: .
len: 15
j_gene: TRBJ2-7

CDR3aa: CASSAEGLGGNTIYF
CDR3nt: TGTGCCAGCAGCGCGGAGGGATTGGGGGGAAACACCATATATTTT
v_gene: TRBV9
d_gene: .
abundance: .
len: 15
j_gene: TRBJ1-3

CDR3aa: CASSPGSRNGYEQFF
CDR3nt: TGTGCCAGCAGCCCGGGGTCAAGAAATGGATATGAGCAGTTCTTC
v_gene: TRBV7-6
d_gene: .
abundance: .
len: 15
j_gene: TRBJ2-1

CDR3aa: CASSLRGTGEQFF
CDR3nt: TGTGCCAGCAGTCTCAGGGGGACGGGGGAGCAGTTCTTC
v_gene: TRBV7-3
d_gene: TRBD1
abundance: .
len: 13
j_gene: TRBJ2-1

CDR3aa: CASRIQGAGELFF
CDR3nt: TGTGCCAGCAGGATACAGGGCGCCGGGGAGCTGTTTTTT
v_gene: TRBV27
d_gene: .
abundance: .
len: 13
j_gene: TRBJ2-2

CDR3aa: CASSVGTSGGQETQYF
CDR3nt: TGTGCCAGCAGCGTAGGGACTAGCGGCGGCCAAGAGACCCAGTACTTC
v_gene: TRBV9
d_gene: TRBD2
abundance: few
len: 16
j_gene: TRBJ2-5

CDR3aa: CASISGAGGGYTF
CDR3nt: TGTGCCAGCATCTCAGGAGCGGGAGGCGGCTACACCTTC
v_gene: TRBV7-9
d_gene: .
abundance: few
len: 13
j_gene: TRBJ1-2